Below, one TCR beta chain is given with its context. This clonotype was found a few times. No antigen is known for it. Base qualities are missing; no much larger clone stands one base away. The data stem from a study of CD8 T cells in ankylosing spondylitis (TCRdb year 2017). About the investigation overall: T cell receptor beta repertoires were profiled in healthy donors and ankylosing spondylitis patients so that disease-linked TCR variants could be found. The whole study cohort included under 140 healthy donors and about two dozen ankylosing spondylitis patients. Peripheral blood was sampled, and synovial fluid was also collected from ankylosing spondylitis patients. The study at large found these results: A TCR beta motif made up of several highly homologous amino acid variants appeared to be characteristic of blood from ankylosing spondylitis patients. A CD8+ phenotype was shown by the disease-linked clones, which were found at relatively low frequencies in peripheral blood. Some motif variants had previously been reported in the synovial fluid and blood of reactive arthritis patients, which suggests shared mechanisms of disease initiation. According to the report, matched synovial fluid samples from ankylosing spondylitis patients were significantly enriched for the disease-linked clones.

In the germline V gene (reference sequence), CDR1 corresponds to MNHNY and CDR2 to SVGAGI. Trimming removed 11 bases from V and 4 bases from J, leaving 13 bases between the germline ends. The CDR3 runs 12 residues from the cysteine to the phenylalanine. The read is trimmed to its CDR3 DNA, 36 bases read in frame from base 1. Data came from an Illumina HiSeq 2500. TCR beta libraries were prepared by quantitative 5'-RACE with molecular barcodes. Per the source publication's procedure: To identify disease-linked TCR variants, a new computational method was used, one built on a probabilistic model of VDJ rearrangement. TCRdb applied fastp at Q25 and MiXCR to the public reads, then kept only in-frame beta chains. Rows with one shared CDR3 protein collapse into an entry with the most common genes and DNA. The V and J calls were determined by TCRdb, not by the authors. The sample contains 400,000 to 450,000 distinct CDR3 sequences, about 15% of them found a single time. The ten largest clones represent approximately 1% of the sample.

The chain couples TRBV6-6 to TRBJ2-3; the D gene lacks a confident call. The receptor comes from a male donor with ankylosing spondylitis. Sample: blood, either unsorted or a sorted T cell fraction (not recorded which). The CDR3: CAARSLADTQYF. The sequenced DNA: TGTGCCGCCAGGAGCCTCGCAGATACGCAGTATTTT.